This note documents a single T cell receptor beta chain sequence. This sample was included in a study of blood T cell repertoires in COVID-19. Across the whole study: Acute-phase and convalescent COVID-19 samples originated in the United States, Italy and Spain.

The germline gives CDR1 MNHEY, CDR2 SVGAGI. V was trimmed by 5 bases and J by 4 bases, leaving 17 bases between them. The CDR3 covers 15 residues. The method was immunoSEQ multiplex PCR; TCRdb's version includes in-frame clones alone and lacks a portion of them. The data show some 94,000 clones, with about 89% seen just once and more than 0.95% held by the top ten. J is TRBJ1-1 and V is TRBV6-5, with unresolved D. The TCR was taken from a human donor in a cohort sampled during active COVID-19. The material sequenced was peripheral blood. In DNA, the CDR3 is TGTGCCAGCAGTCTCCTACCCCACGGGAGCACTGAAGCTTTCTTT. The encoded protein is CASSLLPHGSTEAFF.